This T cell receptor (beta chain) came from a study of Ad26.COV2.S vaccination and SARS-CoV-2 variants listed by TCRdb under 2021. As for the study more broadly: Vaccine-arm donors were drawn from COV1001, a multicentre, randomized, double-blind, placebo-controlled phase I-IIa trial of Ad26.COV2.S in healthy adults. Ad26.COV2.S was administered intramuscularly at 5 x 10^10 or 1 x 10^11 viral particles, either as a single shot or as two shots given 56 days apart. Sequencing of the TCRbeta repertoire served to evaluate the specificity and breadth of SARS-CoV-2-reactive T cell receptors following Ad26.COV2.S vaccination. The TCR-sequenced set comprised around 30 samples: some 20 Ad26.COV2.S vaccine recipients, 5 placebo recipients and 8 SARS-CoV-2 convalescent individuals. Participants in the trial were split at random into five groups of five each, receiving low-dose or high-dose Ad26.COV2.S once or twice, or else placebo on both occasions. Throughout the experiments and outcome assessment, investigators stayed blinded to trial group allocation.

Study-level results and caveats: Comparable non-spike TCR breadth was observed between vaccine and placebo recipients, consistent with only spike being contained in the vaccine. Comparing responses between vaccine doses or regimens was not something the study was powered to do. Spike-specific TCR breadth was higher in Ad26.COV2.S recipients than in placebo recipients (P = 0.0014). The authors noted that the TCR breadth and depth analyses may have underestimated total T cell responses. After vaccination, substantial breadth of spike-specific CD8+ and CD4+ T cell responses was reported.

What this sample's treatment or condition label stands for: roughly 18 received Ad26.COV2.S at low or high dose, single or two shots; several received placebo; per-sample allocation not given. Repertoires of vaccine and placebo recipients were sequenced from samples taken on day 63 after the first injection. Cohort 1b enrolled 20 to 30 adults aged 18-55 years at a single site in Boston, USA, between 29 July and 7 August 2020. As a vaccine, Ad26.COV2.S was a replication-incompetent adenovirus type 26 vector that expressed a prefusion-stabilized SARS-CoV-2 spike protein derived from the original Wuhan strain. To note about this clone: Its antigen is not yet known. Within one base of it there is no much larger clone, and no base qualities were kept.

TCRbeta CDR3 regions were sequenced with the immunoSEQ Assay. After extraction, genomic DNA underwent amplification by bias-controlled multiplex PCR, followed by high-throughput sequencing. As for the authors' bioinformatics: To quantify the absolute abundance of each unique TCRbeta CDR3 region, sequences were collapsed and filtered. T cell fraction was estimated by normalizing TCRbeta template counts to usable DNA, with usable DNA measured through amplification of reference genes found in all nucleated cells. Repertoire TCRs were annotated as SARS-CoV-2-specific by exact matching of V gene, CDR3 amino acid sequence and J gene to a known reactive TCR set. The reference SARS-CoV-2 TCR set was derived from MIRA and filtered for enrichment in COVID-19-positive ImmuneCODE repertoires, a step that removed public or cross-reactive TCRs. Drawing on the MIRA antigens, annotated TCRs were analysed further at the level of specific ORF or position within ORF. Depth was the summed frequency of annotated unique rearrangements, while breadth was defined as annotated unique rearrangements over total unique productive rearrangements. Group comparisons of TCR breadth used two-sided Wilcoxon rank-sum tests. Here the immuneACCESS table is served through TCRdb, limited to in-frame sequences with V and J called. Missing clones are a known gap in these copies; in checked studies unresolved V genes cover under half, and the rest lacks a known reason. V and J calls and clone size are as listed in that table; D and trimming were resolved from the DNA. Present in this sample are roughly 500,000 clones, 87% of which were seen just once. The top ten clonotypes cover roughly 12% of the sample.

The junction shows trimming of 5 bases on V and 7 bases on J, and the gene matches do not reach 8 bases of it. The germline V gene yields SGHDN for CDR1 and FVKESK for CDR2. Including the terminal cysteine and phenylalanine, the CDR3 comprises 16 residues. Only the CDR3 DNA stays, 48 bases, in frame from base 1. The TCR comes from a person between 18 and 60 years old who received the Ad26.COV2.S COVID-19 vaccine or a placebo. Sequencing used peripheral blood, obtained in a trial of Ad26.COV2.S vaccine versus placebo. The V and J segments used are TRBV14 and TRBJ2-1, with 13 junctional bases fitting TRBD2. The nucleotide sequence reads TGTGCCAGCAGCAACTCATTGGGACTAGCGGGAAATGAGCAGTTCTTC. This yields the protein CASSNSLGLAGNEQFF.